This TCR beta chain was observed in a study of early T cells in non-severe SARS-CoV-2 infection. Study details: Unsorted whole blood bulk RNA was sequenced, with unpaired chains. Study results and limitations: VDJdb matching skewed toward anti-spike CD8 responses, missing private and CD4 specificities.

Unique molecular identifiers were attached to individual cDNA molecules. TCRdb fed the 5' RACE reads into MiXCR, producing one record per CDR3 protein. The top ten clones hold over 7.5% of a sample with 40,000 to 60,000 distinct CDR3 sequences, 12% of them seen once. As concerns this clonotype: The antigen is not known.

Germline CDR1 is KGHDR and CDR2 is SFDVKD. The CDR3 runs 17 residues. The V end lost 3 bases, the J end lost 0 bases, and 14 bases lay between the germline ends. Sequenced sample: whole blood. The receptor's source is an adult who was a healthcare worker with PCR-confirmed SARS-CoV-2 infection or an uninfected control (not recorded which). The chain employs TRBV24-1 and TRBJ1-5; D might be TRBD1 (6 bases). Here the CDR3 DNA reads TGTGCCACCAGTGATGCCCGGGGGGCTTATAGCAATCAGCCCCAGCATTTT. Its protein is CATSDARGAYSNQPQHF.